A selection of T cell receptor beta chains follows, all from one sample in a study of chemoradiotherapy in HPV16-positive cancers. Sequenced by immunoSEQ multiplex PCR; TCRdb stores in-frame clones only, minus some. The sample contains 25,000 to 40,000 clones, about 89% of which appear only once. Specimen: blood, collected from a patient who underwent chemoradiotherapy. These receptors were collected from a human donor with HPV-associated anogenital cancer. Both conserved end residues are part of each CDR3. The order of the fields is D gene, V gene, J gene, CDR3 length, clone size, CDR3 protein, CDR3 DNA. The D gene is left open where the match is weak. For some rows the clone size is stated as once, few or many, or as a class when expanded; others skip it.

>-|TRBV2|TRBJ2-5|15|-
CATAPQGGVEETQYF
TGTGCCACAGCCCCCCAGGGTGGAGTGGAAGAGACCCAGTACTTC
>TRBD1|TRBV12-5|TRBJ2-6|19|-
CASGLVTGTGGSGANVLTF
TGTGCTAGTGGTTTGGTAACCGGGACAGGGGGCTCTGGGGCCAACGTCCTGACTTTC
>-|TRBV2|TRBJ2-1|13|-
CASSDSIYNEQFF
TGTGCCAGCAGTGATAGCATATACAATGAGCAGTTCTTC
>TRBD2|TRBV5-1|TRBJ2-1|13|-
CASRKAGGDEQFF
TGCGCCAGCCGCAAAGCGGGAGGGGATGAGCAGTTCTTC
>TRBD1|TRBV2|TRBJ1-5|14|once
CASIGGQGTQPQHF
TGTGCCAGCATCGGGGGACAGGGAACGCAGCCCCAGCATTTT
>-|TRBV5-4|TRBJ2-3|16|once
CASSLVLAPSTDTQYF
TGTGCCAGCAGCTTGGTACTAGCACCCAGCACAGATACGCAGTATTTT
>-|TRBV7-6|TRBJ1-5|13|-
CASSLGSGQPQHF
TGTGCCAGCAGCTTAGGGTCAGGTCAGCCCCAGCATTTT
>TRBD2|TRBV19|TRBJ2-1|19|-
CASSILRASGRRAYNEQFF
TGTGCCAGTAGTATATTACGGGCTAGCGGGAGGAGGGCATACAATGAGCAGTTCTTC
>-|TRBV7-2|TRBJ2-1|14|-
CASSLEIENNEQFF
TGTGCCAGCAGCTTAGAGATAGAGAACAATGAGCAGTTCTTC
>-|TRBV4-1|TRBJ2-3|15|-
CASSQGHLYTDTQYF
TGCGCCAGCAGCCAGGGACATCTTTACACAGATACGCAGTATTTT
>-|TRBV6-5|TRBJ2-7|15|-
CASGPTTAREYEQYF
TGTGCCAGCGGCCCCACGACAGCTAGGGAGTACGAGCAGTACTTC
>-|TRBV4-3|TRBJ2-6|15|-
CASSPSRSGANVLTF
TGCGCCAGCAGCCCTAGCCGCTCTGGGGCCAACGTCCTGACTTTC
>-|TRBV7-9|TRBJ1-2|14|once
CASSLDWGAGGYTF
TGTGCCAGCAGCTTAGATTGGGGGGCAGGTGGCTACACCTTC
>-|TRBV7-2|TRBJ1-4|15|-
CASSLATTTNEKLFF
TGTGCCAGCAGCTTAGCGACTACAACTAATGAAAAACTGTTTTTT
>TRBD2|TRBV7-2|TRBJ2-1|16|-
CASSLDPAGVQGEQFF
TGTGCCAGCAGCTTAGACCCAGCGGGGGTGCAGGGGGAGCAGTTCTTC
>-|TRBV10-3|TRBJ2-1|15|-
CAISGTASSYNEQFF
TGTGCCATCAGTGGGACGGCTAGCTCCTACAATGAGCAGTTCTTC
>-|TRBV5-5|TRBJ1-6|15|few
CASSLSSSYNSPLHF
TGTGCCAGCAGCTTGTCAAGCTCCTATAATTCACCCCTCCACTTT
>TRBD2|TRBV7-2|TRBJ2-3|17|-
CASSPPPAGGRTDTQYF
TGTGCCAGCAGCCCACCCCCCGCGGGGGGCCGCACAGATACGCAGTATTTT
>-|TRBV2|TRBJ1-1|15|-
CASTVQGLSGTEAFF
TGTGCCAGCACTGTTCAGGGCCTCTCGGGTACTGAAGCTTTCTTT
>-|TRBV7-8|TRBJ1-5|16|-
CASSLNAAGRDQPQHF
TGTGCCAGCAGCTTAAATGCAGCAGGGAGGGATCAGCCCCAGCATTTT
>-|TRBV4-2|TRBJ2-7|15|-
CASSQDRDPSYEQYF
TGTGCCAGCAGCCAAGATAGGGACCCGTCCTACGAGCAGTACTTC
>-|TRBV7-3|TRBJ2-3|14|-
CASSSRAPTDTQYF
TGTGCCAGCAGCTCGCGGGCGCCCACGGATACGCAGTATTTT
>-|TRBV5-1|TRBJ1-2|12|once
CASSEQSYGYTF
TGCGCCAGCAGCGAACAGTCCTATGGCTACACCTTC
>-|TRBV5-4|TRBJ1-3|14|-
CASSLPGDGNTIYF
TGTGCCAGCAGCTTGCCGGGGGACGGAAACACCATATATTTT
>-|TRBV6-1|TRBJ2-3|12|-
CASSDGVQTQYF
TGTGCCAGCAGTGACGGGGTACAAACGCAGTATTTT
>-|TRBV30|TRBJ2-7|11|few
CAWSAGYEQYF
TGTGCCTGGAGTGCAGGATACGAGCAGTACTTC
>-|TRBV7-2|TRBJ2-3|11|-
CASSPIDTQYF
TGTGCCAGCAGCCCGATAGATACGCAGTATTTT
>-|TRBV11-3|TRBJ2-3|14|-
CASSLDRATDTQYF
TGTGCCAGCAGCTTAGATCGTGCGACAGATACGCAGTATTTT
>TRBD2|TRBV5-4|TRBJ2-7|14|-
CASSLPLAGSEQYF
TGTGCCAGCAGCTTACCTCTAGCGGGATCCGAGCAGTACTTC
>-|TRBV5-6|TRBJ1-4|12|once
CASSLRPEKLFF
TGTGCCAGCAGCCTCAGACCCGAAAAACTGTTTTTT
>TRBD2|TRBV5-1|TRBJ2-5|14|-
CASSWGLAQETQYF
TGCGCCAGCAGCTGGGGACTAGCCCAAGAGACCCAGTACTTC
>TRBD1|TRBV7-2|TRBJ1-2|15|-
CASSIPGQGSYGYTF
TGTGCCAGCAGCATACCGGGACAGGGGAGCTATGGCTACACCTTC
>-|TRBV6-5|TRBJ1-1|12|-
CASSPLGFEAFF
TGTGCCAGCAGTCCCCTGGGATTCGAAGCTTTCTTT
>TRBD2|TRBV27|TRBJ2-2|18|once
CASSYRTSGRSNTGELFF
TGTGCCAGCAGTTATCGGACTAGCGGGAGATCGAACACCGGGGAGCTGTTTTTT
>-|TRBV5-1|TRBJ1-1|14|-
CASSPQGANTEAFF
TGCGCCAGCAGCCCCCAAGGAGCGAACACTGAAGCTTTCTTT
>-|TRBV5-5|TRBJ2-5|14|-
CASSSRVGRETQYF
TGTGCCAGCAGCAGTCGCGTGGGAAGGGAGACCCAGTACTTC
>-|TRBV5-6|TRBJ1-1|13|-
CASSLGGRTEAFF
TGTGCCAGCAGCTTGGGGGGGAGAACTGAAGCTTTCTTT
>-|TRBV5-4|TRBJ2-7|14|medium-sized
CASSLEQGPYEQYF
TGTGCCAGCAGCTTGGAGCAGGGACCCTACGAGCAGTACTTC
>-|TRBV20-1|TRBJ2-7|11|-
CSARVRGEQYF
TGCAGTGCTAGGGTACGGGGTGAGCAGTACTTC
>TRBD1|TRBV27|TRBJ2-3|16|-
CASSPGTGILASTQYF
TGTGCCAGCAGCCCCGGGACAGGGATACTCGCTTCTACGCAGTATTTT